The sequence of this T cell receptor beta chain was determined in a study of CD8 T cells in ankylosing spondylitis listed by TCRdb under 2017. The study in broad terms: The study profiled T cell receptor beta repertoires in healthy donors and ankylosing spondylitis patients to find disease-linked TCR variants. The full study cohort comprised some 27 ankylosing spondylitis patients and about a hundred healthy donors. Peripheral blood samples were taken, and synovial fluid was additionally collected from ankylosing spondylitis patients. General findings and caveats noted by the study authors: The disease-linked clones had a CD8+ phenotype and were found at relatively low frequencies in peripheral blood. A TCR beta motif of about 8 highly homologous amino acid variants appeared characteristic of blood from ankylosing spondylitis patients. According to the report, matched synovial fluid samples from ankylosing spondylitis patients were significantly enriched for the disease-linked clones. Some of the motif variants had been reported before in the synovial fluid and blood of reactive arthritis patients, a finding that suggests common disease-initiation mechanisms.

With respect to this clonotype: The specificity of this receptor is unknown. Base qualities are not recorded, but no much larger clone differs from it by a single base.

Sequencing instrument: Illumina HiSeq 2500. Quantitative 5'-RACE with molecular barcodes was the method used to prepare the TCR beta libraries. Per the authors' processing: Disease-linked TCR variants were identified with a new computational method built on a probabilistic model of VDJ rearrangement. TCRdb took the public reads, trimmed them with fastp at Q25, ran MiXCR for clone calling and kept in-frame beta chains. For every CDR3 protein sequence, its rows merge into one entry that carries the most common genes and DNA. V and J calls and clone size were set by TCRdb, not the authors. Recorded for this sample are around 440,000 distinct CDR3 sequences; 17% of them occurred a single time. Over 1% of the sample comes from the top ten. After removal of 6 bases from V and 4 bases from J, the junction retains 8 bases not matched to a gene. The CDR3, from cysteine to phenylalanine, totals 14 residues. Only the CDR3 DNA is retained, 42 bases long and in frame from the first base. CDR1 SGHRS and CDR2 YFSETQ are derived from the germline V gene.

Recombination connected TRBV5-1 to TRBJ2-5; 8 of the junction bases match TRBD2. The sequenced sample was blood, either unsorted or a sorted T cell fraction (not recorded which). This TCR was sampled from a male donor with ankylosing spondylitis. Read as DNA, the sequence is TGCGCCAGCAAAGGTATAAGCGGGGGAGAGACCCAGTACTTC. Its product reads: CASKGISGGETQYF.